The clone carrying this TCR beta chain has more than one count but fewer than ten. What it binds is unknown. The data were obtained in a study of T-cell memory formation after mild COVID-19. Looking at the study overall: TCR clusters mostly belonged to single donors. Study observations and caveats: Mainly in CM and EM were contracting CD4+ clones; CD8+ were in EMRA. That cross-reactive memory joined was suggested by some responding clones appearing in pre-infection memory.

The CDR3 contains 12 residues. Between the trimmed V and J ends, which lost 2 bases and 8 bases, there was a span of 8 bases. CDR1 is SGDLS and CDR2 is YYNGEE in the germline V gene. Researchers used 5'RACE with constant-segment primers to make TCR alpha and TCR beta cDNA libraries that carry sample barcodes and UMIs. TCRdb passed the 5' RACE reads through MiXCR, listing each CDR3 protein once. The data contain some 210,000 distinct CDR3 sequences, about 10% of them seen just once; the ten biggest clones take up less than 4%. Source material: PBMCs or a T cell subset sorted from them (not recorded which). The clonotype comes from a man aged 18 to 30 who had mild COVID-19 (a few samples of this study predate the infection). Cell type and time point are not known. This chain joins TRBV9 and TRBJ2-1; unclear D gene. The CDR3 coding sequence is TGTGCCAGCAGCGTTTCCCTCGATGAGCAGTTCTTC. It encodes CASSVSLDEQFF. The full variable domain, its missing parts supplied by reference TRBV9 and TRBJ2-1, is DSGVTQTPKHLITATGQRVTLRCSPRSGDLSVYWYQQSLDQGLQFLIQYYNGEERAKGNILERFSAQQFPDLHSELNLSSLELGDSALYFCASSVSLDEQFFGPGTRLTVL.